A single sample is the source of the 14 T cell receptor beta chains below, sequenced in a study of CD8 T cells in ankylosing spondylitis. General study results and limits: What appeared characteristic of ankylosing spondylitis blood was a TCR beta motif of several highly homologous variants.

What these receptors recognize is not known. A single record per CDR3 protein comes from TCRdb applying MiXCR to the 5' RACE reads. Seen here are 400,000 to 450,000 distinct CDR3 sequences, over 15% observed once, and the top ten hold just over 1%. Source material: blood, either unsorted or a sorted T cell fraction (not recorded which). These receptors originate from a male donor with ankylosing spondylitis.

This clonotype was observed a handful of times. This chain connects TRBV5-4 to TRBJ2-1; D gene uncertain. Germline assignment: CDR1 SGHNT and CDR2 YYREEE (reference sequence). With 2 bases removed from V and 6 bases from J, the gap between germline ends came to 15 bases. The CDR3 loop spans 15 amino acids. The CDR3, as DNA: TGTGCCAGCAGCTTATCAACCAGGACGGGCAATGAGCAGTTCTTC. Protein: CASSLSTRTGNEQFF.

This clonotype has at least ten counts. The chain recombines TRBV24-1 with TRBJ2-7; maybe TRBD1 (5 bases). The length of the CDR3 is 13 residues. Trimming took off 3 bases at V and 6 bases at J, with 11 bases between the two ends. Germline CDR1 and CDR2: KGHDR and SFDVKD. The CDR3 bases are TGTGCCACCAGTGATAAACAGGCTTTCGAGCAGTACTTC. It codes for CATSDKQAFEQYF.

The chain has TRBV5-1 and TRBJ2-2, with D hard to call. Germline V gives CDR1 SGHRS, CDR2 YFSETQ. CDR3 length: 16 amino acids. Trimming stripped 0 bases from V and 0 bases from J, with 9 bases between. CDR3 nucleotides: TGCGCCAGCAGCTTGGTGGGCAAATCGAACACCGGGGAGCTGTTTTTT. This translates into CASSLVGKSNTGELFF.

The CDR3 loop is CATSESGLPGEQYF. CDR3 DNA sequence: TGTGCCACCAGTGAGTCGGGACTCCCGGGCGAGCAGTACTTC. This rearrangement joins TRBV24-1 to TRBJ2-7, with a tentative D call TRBD2 (6 bases). V was shortened by 4 bases and J by 6 bases, with 15 bases between the two germline ends. Looked up from germline, CDR1 is KGHDR and CDR2 is SFDVKD. This CDR3 region has 14 residues.

This clonotype was seen only a few times. This chain connects TRBV4-1 to TRBJ2-7; maybe TRBD2 (5 bases). This CDR3 is 15 amino acids long. V was shortened by 3 bases and J by 3 bases, with 15 bases between the two germline ends. Germline CDR1 MGHRA, CDR2 YSYEKL. In DNA, the CDR3 is TGCGCCAGCAGCCACGGGGATAACGGTGGCTACGAGCAGTACTTC. This codes for CASSHGDNGGYEQYF.

On this clonotype itself: Its ends do not fully match the called genes, so a read error is possible. The chain joins TRBV9 to TRBJ1-2, with a possible D match to TRBD1 (5 bases). CDR3 length: 18 residues. Germline CDR1 SGDLS, CDR2 YYNGEE. CDR3: CSSSPQGQGPGFGYGYTF. The CDR3 nucleotides read TGTTCCAGCAGCCCCCAAGGGCAGGGCCCTGGCTTTGGGTATGGCTACACCTTC.

This clonotype was seen a few times. V is TRBV20-1 and J is TRBJ1-1; D not certain. Between the trimmed V and J ends, which lost 6 bases and 1 base, there was a span of 9 bases. This CDR3 region has 12 residues. Germline assignment: CDR1 DFQATT and CDR2 SNEGSKA (reference sequence). CDR3 nucleotide sequence: TGCAGTGCGTCTTCGCCGAACACTGAAGCTTTCTTT. It codes for CSASSPNTEAFF.

The chain recombines TRBV6-1 with TRBJ1-2; D is possibly TRBD1 (6 bases). The V end was cut by 5 bases, the J end by 4 bases, with 23 bases between. CDR3 length: 17 amino acids. Germline CDR1 is MNHNS and CDR2 is SASEGT. The CDR3 is CASSNTAGHPSGYGYTF. The CDR3 DNA reads TGTGCCAGCAGTAATACTGCGGGACACCCCAGCGGCTATGGCTACACCTTC.

In its sample, this clonotype was seen many times. One end of the junction is discordant with germline, which a read error may explain. CDR3 protein: CSAKQTGLSTNTQYF. In nucleotides, the CDR3 is TGCAGTGCGAAGCAGACAGGGCTTTCCACAAATACGCAGTATTTT. The chain combines TRBV20-1 with TRBJ2-3, with 7 bases aligning to TRBD1. The CDR3 length is 15 residues. The germline gives CDR1 DFQATT, CDR2 SNEGSKA (reference sequence).

V usage is TRBV11-2 and J usage is TRBJ1-2; 7 bases are a match to TRBD1. The ends lost 5 bases at V and 1 base at J; junction bases unmatched: 13. Germline values: CDR1 SGHAT, CDR2 FQNNGV. The CDR3 is 17 amino acids. This chain's CDR3 is CASSPVLGRGDNYGYTF. Here the CDR3 DNA reads TGTGCCAGCAGCCCGGTCTTGGGCAGGGGGGATAACTATGGCTACACCTTC.

The chain uses TRBV28 and TRBJ2-1; 8 positions match TRBD2. Trimming at V came to 3 bases and at J to 0 bases, leaving 4 bases not matched to a gene. This CDR3 has 16 residues. Germline-derived CDR1 and CDR2 are MDHEN and SYDVKM. CDR3 protein: CASSFPGGPSYNEQFF. Here the CDR3 DNA reads TGTGCCAGCAGTTTTCCGGGAGGGCCCTCCTACAATGAGCAGTTCTTC.

The sample holds a few counts of this clonotype. The chain uses TRBV5-6 and TRBJ1-2; D call uncertain. The CDR3 sequence is 14 residues long. Per germline, CDR1 SGHDT and CDR2 YYEEEE. Trimming stripped 4 bases from V and 3 bases from J, with 13 bases between. The CDR3, as DNA: TGTGCCAGCAGCCTACGAGCCGGGGACTATGGCTACACCTTC. Translated: CASSLRAGDYGYTF.

V usage is TRBV9 and J usage is TRBJ1-3, with unresolved D. The CDR3 is 16 residues long. Germline-derived CDR1 and CDR2 are SGDLS and YYNGEE. V lost 2 bases to trimming and J lost 0 bases, with 12 bases between them. As DNA, the CDR3 is TGTGCCAGCAGCGTCACACCCCGGGGCTCTGGAAACACCATATATTTT. It translates to CASSVTPRGSGNTIYF.

The V and J genes are TRBV6-6 and TRBJ1-2, with 9 bases identical to TRBD1. CDR3 length: 12 residues. CDR1 is MNHNY, CDR2 SVGAGI, per germline (reference sequence). V was pared by 5 bases and J by 8 bases, with 3 bases of the junction left unmatched. CDR3: CASSTGGAGYTF. CDR3 DNA sequence: TGTGCCAGCAGTACAGGGGGCGCCGGCTACACCTTC.